These T cell receptor beta chains were read from a single sample in a study of OX40 agonist ivuxolimab in advanced cancers. Measured with immunoSEQ multiplex PCR; TCRdb has only the in-frame clones, and not every one. The repertoire includes around 56,000 clones, 70% to 80% of them detected once, and roughly 1.1% sits in the top ten. This material consisted of CD4+ or CD8+ T cells sorted from blood, taken in a trial of the OX40 agonist ivuxolimab. The receptors were sampled from an adult with an advanced solid tumor such as melanoma, head and neck, liver or kidney cancer. Each CDR3 is given with its conserved first and last residue. The D gene is left open where the match is weak. Size is stated for part of the rows, as once, few or many counts, or as a class when the clone is expanded.

TRBV7-9	NA	TRBJ1-2	14	NA	CASSLAGVSYGYTF	TGTGCCAGCAGCTTAGCGGGGGTTAGCTATGGCTACACCTTC
TRBV20-1	NA	TRBJ1-2	10	NA	CSASGKGYTF	TGCAGTGCCTCCGGGAAAGGCTACACCTTC
TRBV18	NA	TRBJ2-1	12	NA	CASSPPVNEQFF	TGTGCCAGCTCACCACCTGTCAATGAGCAGTTCTTC
TRBV9	NA	TRBJ2-1	15	NA	CASSPETGAYNEQFF	TGTGCCAGCAGCCCAGAGACCGGCGCCTACAATGAGCAGTTCTTC
TRBV28	NA	TRBJ1-5	12	NA	CASSLAHQPQHF	TGTGCCAGCAGTCTGGCCCATCAGCCCCAGCATTTT
TRBV4-2	NA	TRBJ2-7	15	NA	CASSQETENSYEQYF	TGTGCCAGCAGCCAAGAAACGGAAAATTCCTACGAGCAGTACTTC
TRBV7-3	NA	TRBJ2-7	14	NA	CASSPRGGTYEQYF	TGTGCCAGCAGCCCCCGGGGAGGTACCTACGAGCAGTACTTC
TRBV10-3	NA	TRBJ2-5	15	TRBD2	CATQTGTSGQETQYF	TGTGCCACGCAAACCGGGACTAGCGGCCAAGAGACCCAGTACTTC
TRBV30	NA	TRBJ1-5	15	NA	CAWSVRGLGKQPQHF	TGTGCCTGGAGTGTACGAGGTTTGGGGAAGCAGCCCCAGCATTTT
TRBV11-2	NA	TRBJ2-1	19	TRBD2	CASSSSGRGGRIQENEQFF	TGTGCCAGCAGCTCATCCGGGCGGGGGGGCCGTATTCAGGAAAATGAGCAGTTCTTC
TRBV4-1	NA	TRBJ2-6	18	NA	CASSQGLQGRSGANVLTF	TGCGCCAGCAGCCAAGGTCTACAGGGTAGGTCTGGGGCCAACGTCCTGACTTTC
TRBV6-5	NA	TRBJ2-2	15	NA	CASTPSVRDTGELFF	TGTGCCAGCACCCCCTCGGTGCGGGACACCGGGGAGCTGTTTTTT
TRBV7-9	NA	TRBJ1-2	13	NA	CASSPTVNYGYTF	TGTGCCAGCAGCCCGACGGTAAACTATGGCTACACCTTC
TRBV6-6	NA	TRBJ1-4	14	NA	CASGIGGVVEKLFF	TGTGCCAGCGGAATTGGGGGTGTAGTTGAAAAACTGTTTTTT
TRBV19	NA	TRBJ2-3	13	NA	CASRDRVTDTQYF	TGTGCCAGTAGGGACAGAGTCACAGATACGCAGTATTTT
TRBV2	NA	TRBJ2-2	13	NA	CASRVYSPGELFF	TGTGCCAGCAGGGTTTATTCCCCCGGGGAGCTGTTTTTT
TRBV7-8	NA	TRBJ1-1	13	NA	CASSLALNTEAFF	TGTGCCAGCAGCTTAGCGCTGAACACTGAAGCTTTCTTT
TRBV11-2	NA	TRBJ2-7	15	TRBD2	CANSSFRGDPGEQYF	TGTGCCAACAGCTCTTTCCGGGGGGATCCGGGAGAGCAGTACTTC
TRBV7-2	NA	TRBJ2-1	18	TRBD2	CASSLEVRISGRNNEQFF	TGTGCCAGCAGCTTAGAAGTTCGGATTAGCGGGAGAAACAATGAGCAGTTCTTC
TRBV30	NA	TRBJ1-5	14	NA	CAWSLLESNQPQHF	TGTGCCTGGAGTCTGCTAGAAAGCAATCAGCCCCAGCATTTT
TRBV29-1	NA	TRBJ2-3	15	NA	CSVTSRRDGTDTQYF	TGCAGCGTAACTTCAAGGAGGGATGGGACAGATACGCAGTATTTT
TRBV6-1	NA	TRBJ1-4	15	NA	CATRGLGRLVEKLFF	TGTGCCACCCGAGGGTTGGGGCGATTGGTTGAAAAACTGTTTTTT
TRBV11-3	NA	TRBJ2-5	12	NA	CASRTPGGTQYF	TGTGCCAGCAGGACACCGGGTGGGACCCAGTACTTC
TRBV15	NA	TRBJ1-2	14	NA	CATSRGRVGYGYTF	TGTGCCACCAGCAGAGGACGAGTGGGGTATGGCTACACCTTC
TRBV20-1	NA	TRBJ2-1	11	NA	CSAASPSSQFF	TGCAGTGCTGCCAGTCCCAGCTCACAGTTCTTC
TRBV7-3	NA	TRBJ2-1	13	NA	CASSLDSNNEQFF	TGTGCCAGCAGCTTAGACTCGAACAATGAGCAGTTCTTC
TRBV11-2	NA	TRBJ1-1	18	NA	CASSSDRRPVFMNTEAFF	TGTGCCAGCAGCTCAGACAGGAGGCCCGTATTCATGAACACTGAAGCTTTCTTT
TRBV6-5	NA	TRBJ1-1	14	NA	CASTRHGVNTEAFF	TGTGCCAGCACCAGGCATGGGGTGAACACTGAAGCTTTCTTT
TRBV10-1	NA	TRBJ2-1	13	NA	CASSGLVGNEQFF	TGCGCCAGCAGTGGACTAGTTGGGAATGAGCAGTTCTTC
TRBV28	few	TRBJ2-5	15	NA	CASSLFGSGYGTQYF	TGTGCCAGCAGTTTATTCGGGTCCGGGTATGGGACCCAGTACTTC
TRBV18	NA	TRBJ2-7	15	NA	CASSPSRVYSYEQYF	TGTGCCAGCTCACCTAGCAGGGTTTATTCCTACGAGCAGTACTTC
TRBV2	NA	TRBJ2-5	15	TRBD2	CASSEKGGGAETQYF	TGTGCCAGCAGTGAAAAGGGCGGGGGGGCGGAGACCCAGTACTTC
TRBV18	few	TRBJ1-1	13	NA	CASSLTEYTEAFF	TGTGCCAGCTCACTCACAGAGTACACTGAAGCTTTCTTT
TRBV19	NA	TRBJ2-5	15	NA	CASSRQGGDQETQYF	TGTGCCAGTAGTAGACAGGGAGGAGACCAAGAGACCCAGTACTTC
TRBV28	few	TRBJ2-2	17	TRBD2	CASSGASGRTNTGELFF	TGTGCCAGTAGTGGGGCTAGCGGGCGAACGAACACCGGGGAGCTGTTTTTT
TRBV15	once	TRBJ2-1	16	NA	CATSSQTPDNGNEQFF	TGTGCCACCAGCTCACAGACACCTGACAATGGAAATGAGCAGTTCTTC
TRBV2	NA	TRBJ2-5	15	NA	CASSGLFGGLETQYF	TGTGCCAGCAGTGGATTATTTGGGGGGTTAGAGACCCAGTACTTC
TRBV5-1	NA	TRBJ2-1	13	NA	CASTRDVYNEQFF	TGCGCCAGCACTCGGGACGTATACAATGAGCAGTTCTTC
TRBV19	NA	TRBJ2-3	11	NA	CATGSTDTQYF	TGTGCCACCGGTAGCACAGATACGCAGTATTTT
TRBV19	NA	TRBJ1-4	13	TRBD1	CASSNGQDEKLFF	TGTGCCAGTAGTAACGGACAGGATGAAAAACTGTTTTTT
TRBV7-9	once	TRBJ1-1	15	NA	CASSLEDLGDTEAFF	TGTGCCAGCAGCTTAGAGGACTTAGGGGACACTGAAGCTTTCTTT
TRBV6-6	NA	TRBJ1-1	14	TRBD1	CASSDLGQGAEAFF	TGTGCCAGCAGCGACCTAGGACAGGGGGCTGAAGCTTTCTTT
TRBV5-4	NA	TRBJ2-2	16	TRBD2	CASSWTSGVNAGELFF	TGTGCCAGCAGCTGGACTAGCGGGGTCAACGCCGGGGAGCTGTTTTTT
TRBV10-3	few	TRBJ1-5	14	TRBD1	CAIRATGDNQPQHF	TGTGCCATCAGGGCGACAGGGGATAATCAGCCCCAGCATTTT
TRBV9	NA	TRBJ2-2	19	TRBD2	CASSVARLAGGPDTGELFF	TGTGCCAGCAGCGTAGCTAGACTAGCGGGGGGGCCGGACACCGGGGAGCTGTTTTTT
TRBV21-1	NA	TRBJ1-4	15	NA	CASSKGLPTNEKLFF	TGTGCCAGCAGCAAAGGGTTACCAACTAATGAAAAACTGTTTTTT